The rows below give T cell receptor beta chains drawn from one sample of a study of cytomegalovirus exposure and HLA in healthy donors. Data came from immunoSEQ multiplex PCR; TCRdb stores just in-frame clones and leaves some out. The sample includes around 170,000 clones, roughly 88% seen only once; the top ten take roughly 1.5%. The sample consisted of PBMCs. The source is a woman between 18 and 29 years old in good health and CMV-seronegative. The CDR3 runs from the conserved cysteine through the conserved F or W. The D gene is left open where the match is weak. The size of a clone is reported for some rows only, either as once, few or many, or as a class for expanded clones.

cdr3_nt: TGTGCCAGTAGCCTTCCTCGAGGGGGGGGAGACAATGAGCAGTTCTTC
cdr3_aa: CASSLPRGGGDNEQFF
clone_size: NA
v_call: TRBV19
j_call: TRBJ2-1
d_call: NA

cdr3_nt: TGTGCCAGCAGTTCCTTAACAGGGGCAACTAATGAAAAACTGTTTTTT
cdr3_aa: CASSSLTGATNEKLFF
clone_size: NA
v_call: TRBV28
j_call: TRBJ1-4
d_call: TRBD1

cdr3_nt: TGTGCCAGCAGCTTCGATCGCAGGGGGACAGGCTACACCTTC
cdr3_aa: CASSFDRRGTGYTF
clone_size: NA
v_call: TRBV5-6
j_call: TRBJ1-2
d_call: TRBD1

cdr3_nt: TGTGCCAGCAGCCCCACGGGCGGGGGGGGCCAGCAGTTCTTC
cdr3_aa: CASSPTGGGGQQFF
clone_size: NA
v_call: TRBV13
j_call: TRBJ2-1
d_call: TRBD2

cdr3_nt: TGCGCCAGCAGCCCGGAATTTAGGGACAATCCTGAAGCTTTCTTT
cdr3_aa: CASSPEFRDNPEAFF
clone_size: NA
v_call: TRBV5-1
j_call: TRBJ1-1
d_call: NA

cdr3_nt: TGTGCCAGCACCCCCTCGACAGGTCCTACCTACGAGCAGTACTTC
cdr3_aa: CASTPSTGPTYEQYF
clone_size: NA
v_call: TRBV6-5
j_call: TRBJ2-7
d_call: NA

cdr3_nt: TGTGCCAGCAGCTATCGGACAGGGAAGGTTGAGACCCAGTACTTC
cdr3_aa: CASSYRTGKVETQYF
clone_size: NA
v_call: TRBV7-9
j_call: TRBJ2-5
d_call: TRBD1

cdr3_nt: TGTGCCAGCAGCTTAGCCCCCCCGCGCAGGGTTGGTGAAGCTTTCTTT
cdr3_aa: CASSLAPPRRVGEAFF
clone_size: NA
v_call: TRBV7-2
j_call: TRBJ1-1
d_call: NA

cdr3_nt: TGTGCCAGCAGTTCCGGGACAGGGCAAAACACCATATATTTT
cdr3_aa: CASSSGTGQNTIYF
clone_size: NA
v_call: TRBV6-1
j_call: TRBJ1-3
d_call: TRBD1

cdr3_nt: TGTGCCAGCCGAACTGGCGGGCTGAGCACAGATACGCAGTATTTT
cdr3_aa: CASRTGGLSTDTQYF
clone_size: few
v_call: TRBV18
j_call: TRBJ2-3
d_call: NA

cdr3_nt: TGCAGCGCTGTAGGGGGAAAGGGCACTGAAGCTTTCTTT
cdr3_aa: CSAVGGKGTEAFF
clone_size: once
v_call: TRBV29-1
j_call: TRBJ1-1
d_call: NA

cdr3_nt: TGTGCCAGCAGTTTTCTCTATGGGCGGGGGGATAATTCACCCCTCCACTTT
cdr3_aa: CASSFLYGRGDNSPLHF
clone_size: NA
v_call: TRBV27
j_call: TRBJ1-6
d_call: NA

cdr3_nt: TGTGCCAGCAGCCCGACTAGCGGGAATTCAGATACGCAGTATTTT
cdr3_aa: CASSPTSGNSDTQYF
clone_size: NA
v_call: TRBV6-4
j_call: TRBJ2-3
d_call: TRBD2

cdr3_nt: TGTGCCAGCAGCTTAGAGTGGCGGGGGGGCCTCACAGATACGCAGTATTTT
cdr3_aa: CASSLEWRGGLTDTQYF
clone_size: NA
v_call: TRBV7-9
j_call: TRBJ2-3
d_call: TRBD2

cdr3_nt: TGTGCCTGGAGTTGGGGCAGTTCCCCGAACTATGGCTACACCTTC
cdr3_aa: CAWSWGSSPNYGYTF
clone_size: NA
v_call: TRBV30
j_call: TRBJ1-2
d_call: NA

cdr3_nt: TGTGCCAGCTCACCAGTGACAGGGAGCACCGGGGAGCTGTTTTTT
cdr3_aa: CASSPVTGSTGELFF
clone_size: NA
v_call: TRBV18
j_call: TRBJ2-2
d_call: TRBD1

cdr3_nt: TGTGCCAGCAGTGCTAGGTCAGAGGGAACTATCGGTGGCTACACCTTC
cdr3_aa: CASSARSEGTIGGYTF
clone_size: NA
v_call: TRBV6-1
j_call: TRBJ1-2
d_call: NA

cdr3_nt: TGTGCCAGCTCCCCCGACAGGGCGTATCAGCCCCAGCATTTT
cdr3_aa: CASSPDRAYQPQHF
clone_size: NA
v_call: TRBV18
j_call: TRBJ1-5
d_call: TRBD1

cdr3_nt: TGTGCCAGCAGCTCGGGACTAGCGGGGTTGGATGAGCAGTTCTTC
cdr3_aa: CASSSGLAGLDEQFF
clone_size: NA
v_call: TRBV6-1
j_call: TRBJ2-1
d_call: TRBD2

cdr3_nt: TGTGCCAGCAGCCGAGCCCAGGGACTAGCGTACGAGCAGTACTTC
cdr3_aa: CASSRAQGLAYEQYF
clone_size: NA
v_call: TRBV7-6
j_call: TRBJ2-7
d_call: TRBD2

cdr3_nt: TGTGCCTGGAGTCAGGGGGGTGGCTCTGGGGCCAACGGCCTGACTTTC
cdr3_aa: CAWSQGGGSGANGLTF
clone_size: NA
v_call: TRBV30
j_call: TRBJ2-6
d_call: NA

cdr3_nt: TGTGCCAGCAGCTTAGCGGCTAGCGGGGACCAAGAGACCCAGTACTTC
cdr3_aa: CASSLAASGDQETQYF
clone_size: NA
v_call: TRBV11-3
j_call: TRBJ2-5
d_call: TRBD2